This record covers a single T cell receptor (beta chain). No antigen is known for it. Profiling relied on immunoSEQ multiplex PCR, and the TCRdb table lists in-frame clones only, not all of them. The sample consists of roughly 76,000 clones, approximately 91% of them appearing once. The CDR3 runs to 13 residues. The germline gives CDR1 SEHNR, CDR2 FQNEAQ (reference sequence). V lost 7 bases to trimming and J lost 4 bases, with 13 bases between them. This specimen belongs to a study of T cell responses to AZD1222 COVID-19 vaccine. Regarding the study as a whole: A reported finding is that nearly half of spike-specific TCRs target unmutated variant regions. White British people made up most donors, females outnumbered males, and clonal diversity was possibly underestimated. Only a handful of AZD1222 recipients, six or seven in all, had baseline seropositivity.

The V and J genes are TRBV7-9 and TRBJ1-2; D uncertain. The receptor's source is an adult in good health. The source was peripheral blood, collected on day 0 of AZD1222 vaccination. CDR3: CASNPGRRYGYTF. CDR3 coding DNA: TGTGCCAGCAACCCGGGAAGGCGCTATGGCTACACCTTC.